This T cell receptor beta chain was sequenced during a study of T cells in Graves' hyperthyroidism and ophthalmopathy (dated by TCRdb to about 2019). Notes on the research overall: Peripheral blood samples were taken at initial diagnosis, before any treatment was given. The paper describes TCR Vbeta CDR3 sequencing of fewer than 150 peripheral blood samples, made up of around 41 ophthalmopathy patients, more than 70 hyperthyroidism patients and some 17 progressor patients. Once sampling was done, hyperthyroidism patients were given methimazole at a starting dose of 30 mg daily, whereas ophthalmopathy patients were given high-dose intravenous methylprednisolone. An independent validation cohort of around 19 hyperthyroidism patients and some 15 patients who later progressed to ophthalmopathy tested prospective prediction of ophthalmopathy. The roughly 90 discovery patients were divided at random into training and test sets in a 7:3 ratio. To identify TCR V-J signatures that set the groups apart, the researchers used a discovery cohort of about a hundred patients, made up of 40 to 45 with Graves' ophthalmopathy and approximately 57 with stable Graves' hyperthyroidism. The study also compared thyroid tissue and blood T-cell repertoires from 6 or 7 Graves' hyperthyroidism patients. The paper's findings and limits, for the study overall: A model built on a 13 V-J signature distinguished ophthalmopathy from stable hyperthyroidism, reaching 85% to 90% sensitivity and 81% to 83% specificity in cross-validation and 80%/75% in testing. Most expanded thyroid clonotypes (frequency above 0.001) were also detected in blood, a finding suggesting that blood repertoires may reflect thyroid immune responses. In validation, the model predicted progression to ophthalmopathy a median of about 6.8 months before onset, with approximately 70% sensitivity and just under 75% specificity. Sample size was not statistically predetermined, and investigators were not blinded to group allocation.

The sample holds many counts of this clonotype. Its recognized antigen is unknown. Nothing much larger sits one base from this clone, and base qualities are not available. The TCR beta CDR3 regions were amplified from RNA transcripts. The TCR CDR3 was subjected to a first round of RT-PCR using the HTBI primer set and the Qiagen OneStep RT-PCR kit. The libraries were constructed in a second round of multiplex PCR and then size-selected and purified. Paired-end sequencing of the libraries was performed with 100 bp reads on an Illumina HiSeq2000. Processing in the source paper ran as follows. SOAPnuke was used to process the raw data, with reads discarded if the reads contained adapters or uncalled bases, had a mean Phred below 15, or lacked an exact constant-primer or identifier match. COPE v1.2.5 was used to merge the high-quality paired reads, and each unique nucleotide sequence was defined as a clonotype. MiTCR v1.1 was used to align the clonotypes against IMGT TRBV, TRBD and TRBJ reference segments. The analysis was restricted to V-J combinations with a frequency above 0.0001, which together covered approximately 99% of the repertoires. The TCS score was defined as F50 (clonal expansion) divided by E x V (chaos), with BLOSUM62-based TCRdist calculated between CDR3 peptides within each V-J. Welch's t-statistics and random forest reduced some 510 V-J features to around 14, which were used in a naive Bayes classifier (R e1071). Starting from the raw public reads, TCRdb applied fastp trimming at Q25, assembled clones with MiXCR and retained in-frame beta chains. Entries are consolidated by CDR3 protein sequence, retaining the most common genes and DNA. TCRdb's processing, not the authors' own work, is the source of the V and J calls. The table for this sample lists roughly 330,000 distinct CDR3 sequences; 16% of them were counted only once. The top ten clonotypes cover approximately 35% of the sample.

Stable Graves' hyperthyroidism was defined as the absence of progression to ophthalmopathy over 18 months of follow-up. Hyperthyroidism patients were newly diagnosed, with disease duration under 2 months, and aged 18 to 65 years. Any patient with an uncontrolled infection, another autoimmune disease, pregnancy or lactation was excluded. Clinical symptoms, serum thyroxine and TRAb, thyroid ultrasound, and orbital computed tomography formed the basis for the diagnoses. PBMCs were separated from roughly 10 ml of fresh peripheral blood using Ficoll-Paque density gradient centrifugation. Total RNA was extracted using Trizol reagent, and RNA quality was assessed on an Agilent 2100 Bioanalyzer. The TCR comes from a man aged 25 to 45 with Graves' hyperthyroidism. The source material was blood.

DNA sequence: TGTGCCAGCAGCCAAGATCCCCAGACGGTGATGAACACTGAAGCTTTCTTT. This is translated as CASSQDPQTVMNTEAFF. The rearranged segments are TRBV3-1 and TRBJ1-1; too little of a D gene remains to name it. From the cysteine through the phenylalanine, the CDR3 covers 17 amino acids. Of all the DNA, just the CDR3 is kept, 51 bases in frame from base 1. From a lookup of the germline V gene (reference sequence), CDR1 and CDR2 are LGHDT and YNNKEL. V loses 0 bases of germline sequence and J loses 0 bases, and the interval between the two ends is 14 bases.